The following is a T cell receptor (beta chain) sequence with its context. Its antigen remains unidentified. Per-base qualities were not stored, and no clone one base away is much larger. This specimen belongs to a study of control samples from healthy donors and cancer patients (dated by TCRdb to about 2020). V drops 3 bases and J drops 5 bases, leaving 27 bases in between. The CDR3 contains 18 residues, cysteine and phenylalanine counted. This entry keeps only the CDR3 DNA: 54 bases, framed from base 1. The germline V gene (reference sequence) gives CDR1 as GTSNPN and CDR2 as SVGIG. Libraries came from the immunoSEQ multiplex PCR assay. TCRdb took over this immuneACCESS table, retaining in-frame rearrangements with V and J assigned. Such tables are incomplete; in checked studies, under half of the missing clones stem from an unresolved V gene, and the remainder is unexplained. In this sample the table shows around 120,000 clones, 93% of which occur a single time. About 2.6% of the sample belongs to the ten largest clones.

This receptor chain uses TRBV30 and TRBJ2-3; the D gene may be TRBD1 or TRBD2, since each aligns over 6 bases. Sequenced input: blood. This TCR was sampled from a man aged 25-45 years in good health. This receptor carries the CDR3 CAWSLAGLVEGEVDTQYF. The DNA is TGTGCCTGGAGCTTGGCAGGTCTGGTGGAGGGGGAAGTAGATACGCAGTATTTT. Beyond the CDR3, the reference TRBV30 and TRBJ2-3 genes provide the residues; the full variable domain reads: SQTIHQWPATLVQPVGSPLSLECTVEGTSNPNLYWYRQAAGRGLQLLFYSVGIGQISSEVPQNLSASRPQDRQFILSSKKLLLSDSGFYLCAWSLAGLVEGEVDTQYFGPGTRLTVL.